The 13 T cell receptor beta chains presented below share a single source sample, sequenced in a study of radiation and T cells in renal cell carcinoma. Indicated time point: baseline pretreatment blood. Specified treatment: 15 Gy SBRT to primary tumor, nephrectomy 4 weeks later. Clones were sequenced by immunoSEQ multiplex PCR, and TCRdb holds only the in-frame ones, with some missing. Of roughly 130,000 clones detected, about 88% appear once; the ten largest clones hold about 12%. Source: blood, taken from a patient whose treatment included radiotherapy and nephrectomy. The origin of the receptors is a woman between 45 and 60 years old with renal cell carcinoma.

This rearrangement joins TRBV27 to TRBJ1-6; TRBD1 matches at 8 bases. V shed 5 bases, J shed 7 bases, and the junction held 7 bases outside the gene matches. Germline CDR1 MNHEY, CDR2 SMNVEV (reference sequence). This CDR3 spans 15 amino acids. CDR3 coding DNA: TGTGCCAGCAGTCCCCGGACAGGGCGAAATTCACCCCTCCACTTT. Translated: CASSPRTGRNSPLHF.

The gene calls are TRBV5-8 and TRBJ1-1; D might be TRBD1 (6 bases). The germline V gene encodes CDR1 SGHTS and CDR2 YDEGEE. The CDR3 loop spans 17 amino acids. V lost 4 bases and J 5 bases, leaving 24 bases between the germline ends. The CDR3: CASSIAPIRGGGTEAFF. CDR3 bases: TGTGCCAGCAGCATTGCACCCATACGAGGGGGGGGGACTGAAGCTTTCTTT.

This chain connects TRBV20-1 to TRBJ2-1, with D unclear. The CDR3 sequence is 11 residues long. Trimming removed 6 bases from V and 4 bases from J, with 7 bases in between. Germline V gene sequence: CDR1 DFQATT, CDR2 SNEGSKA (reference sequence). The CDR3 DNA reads TGCAGTGCCCTTCAGTACAATGAGCAGTTCTTC. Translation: CSALQYNEQFF.

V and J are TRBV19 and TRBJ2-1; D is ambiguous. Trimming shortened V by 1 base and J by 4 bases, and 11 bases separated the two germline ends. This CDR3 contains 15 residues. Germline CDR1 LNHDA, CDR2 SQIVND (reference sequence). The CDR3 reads CASSIGTETYNEQFF. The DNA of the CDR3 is TGTGCCAGTAGTATAGGGACGGAAACTTACAATGAGCAGTTCTTC.

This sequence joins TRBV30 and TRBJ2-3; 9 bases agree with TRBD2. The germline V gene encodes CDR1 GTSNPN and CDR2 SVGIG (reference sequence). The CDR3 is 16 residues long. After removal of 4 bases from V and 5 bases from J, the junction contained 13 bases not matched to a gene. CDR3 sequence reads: CAWTVGRGGAVDTQYF. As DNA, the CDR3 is TGTGCCTGGACAGTTGGGCGCGGGGGGGCGGTAGATACGCAGTATTTT. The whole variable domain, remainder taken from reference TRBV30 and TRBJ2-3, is SQTIHQWPATLVQPVGSPLSLECTVEGTSNPNLYWYRQAAGRGLQLLFYSVGIGQISSEVPQNLSASRPQDRQFILSSKKLLLSDSGFYLCAWTVGRGGAVDTQYFGPGTRLTVL.

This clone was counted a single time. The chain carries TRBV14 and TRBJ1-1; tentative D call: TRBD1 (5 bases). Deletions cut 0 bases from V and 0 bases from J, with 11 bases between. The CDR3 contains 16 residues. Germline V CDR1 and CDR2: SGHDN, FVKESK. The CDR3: CASSQDWGRLNTEAFF. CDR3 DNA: TGTGCCAGCAGCCAAGACTGGGGCAGGCTGAACACTGAAGCTTTCTTT.

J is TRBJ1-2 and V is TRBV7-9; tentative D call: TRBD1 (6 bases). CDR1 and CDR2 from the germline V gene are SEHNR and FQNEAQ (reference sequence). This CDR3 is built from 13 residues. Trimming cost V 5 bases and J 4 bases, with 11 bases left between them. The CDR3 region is CASSTTGPYGYTF. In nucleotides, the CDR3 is TGTGCCAGCAGCACGACAGGTCCCTATGGCTACACCTTC.

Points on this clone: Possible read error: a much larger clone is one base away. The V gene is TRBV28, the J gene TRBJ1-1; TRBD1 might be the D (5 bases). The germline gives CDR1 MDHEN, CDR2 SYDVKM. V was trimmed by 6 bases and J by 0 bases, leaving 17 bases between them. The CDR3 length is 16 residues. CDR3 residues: CASSPSSTEVNTEAFF. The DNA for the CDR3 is TGTGCCAGCAGCCCTTCCTCGACAGAAGTGAACACTGAAGCTTTCTTT.

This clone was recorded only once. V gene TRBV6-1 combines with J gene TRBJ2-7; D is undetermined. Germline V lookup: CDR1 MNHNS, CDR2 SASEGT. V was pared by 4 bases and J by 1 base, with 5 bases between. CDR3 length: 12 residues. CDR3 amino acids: CASSGGSYEQYF. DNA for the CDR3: TGTGCCAGCAGTGGTGGGTCCTACGAGCAGTACTTC.

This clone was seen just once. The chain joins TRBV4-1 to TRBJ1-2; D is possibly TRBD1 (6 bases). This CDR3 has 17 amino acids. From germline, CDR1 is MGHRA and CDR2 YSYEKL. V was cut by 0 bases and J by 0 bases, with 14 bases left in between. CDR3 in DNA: TGCGCCAGCAGCCAAGATGTCGGACAGTTATCTAACTATGGCTACACCTTC. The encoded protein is CASSQDVGQLSNYGYTF.

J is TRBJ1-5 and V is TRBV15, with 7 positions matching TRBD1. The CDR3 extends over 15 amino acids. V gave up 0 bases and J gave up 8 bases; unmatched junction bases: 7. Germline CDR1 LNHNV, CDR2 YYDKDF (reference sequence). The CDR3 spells CATSRERTGEEPQHF. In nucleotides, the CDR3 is TGTGCCACCAGCAGAGAGAGAACAGGGGAAGAGCCCCAGCATTTT.

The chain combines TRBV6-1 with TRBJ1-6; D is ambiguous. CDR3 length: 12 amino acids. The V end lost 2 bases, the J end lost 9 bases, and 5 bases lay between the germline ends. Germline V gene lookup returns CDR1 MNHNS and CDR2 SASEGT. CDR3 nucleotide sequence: TGTGCCAGCAGTGAAAGAGGTTCACCCCTCCACTTT. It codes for CASSERGSPLHF.

CDR3 in DNA: TGTGCCAGCAGCCCGACATTGAACACTGAAGCTTTCTTT. It encodes CASSPTLNTEAFF. The V gene is TRBV7-9, the J gene TRBJ1-1; D ambiguous. The CDR3 sequence is 13 residues long. Germline loops: CDR1 SEHNR, CDR2 FQNEAQ (reference sequence). The V end lost 5 bases, the J end lost 0 bases, and 7 bases lay between the germline ends.